The 8 T cell receptor beta chains in this list originate from one sample, sequenced in a study of blood T cell repertoires in COVID-19. The data were produced by immunoSEQ multiplex PCR, yet TCRdb's version contains in-frame clones alone and is incomplete. This table has 120,000 or so clones, 85% appearing once. Sequencing used peripheral blood. The receptors were gathered from a woman of 80 years or more with acute or convalescent COVID-19.

V and J are TRBV4-3 and TRBJ2-2; TRBD1 matches at 9 bases. With V trimmed by 3 bases and J by 4 bases, 9 bases remained unmatched. The germline gives CDR1 LGHNA, CDR2 YSLEER. CDR3 length: 17 residues. The CDR3 loop is CASSHRGTGGPTGELFF. The CDR3, as DNA: TGCGCCAGCAGCCACCGAGGCACAGGGGGCCCCACCGGGGAGCTGTTTTTT.

The chain has TRBV10-3 and TRBJ1-3; TRBD1 matches 7 bases. The CDR3 contains 13 residues. The V gene end was trimmed by 6 bases and the J gene end by 2 bases; junction bases not matched to a gene: 1. Germline CDR1 reads ENHRY; CDR2 reads SYGVKD. CDR3 DNA sequence: TGTGCCATCAGGGGACAGACTGGAAACACCATATATTTT. Residues: CAIRGQTGNTIYF.

The chain has TRBV5-6 and TRBJ2-3, with D perhaps matching TRBD2 (5 bases). CDR1 and CDR2 (germline): SGHDT, YYEEEE. V was trimmed by 0 bases and J by 1 base, leaving 9 bases between them. CDR3 length equals 15 residues. This CDR3 is CASSLDLRGTDTQYF. The CDR3 DNA follows: TGTGCCAGCAGCTTGGATTTGCGGGGCACAGATACGCAGTATTTT.

CDR3 protein: CASSPTGNTEAFF. For the CDR3, the DNA is TGTGCCAGCAGTCCCACAGGGAACACTGAAGCTTTCTTT. V usage is TRBV12-3 or TRBV12-4 and J usage is TRBJ1-1, with D perhaps matching TRBD1 (5 bases). V was clipped by 5 bases and J by 1 base, with 8 bases between them. The CDR3 length is 13 residues.

This chain joins TRBV7-9 and TRBJ2-7; weak D call: TRBD2 (6 bases). The CDR3 covers 14 residues. The germline gives CDR1 SEHNR, CDR2 FQNEAQ (reference sequence). Between the trimmed V and J ends, which lost 5 bases and 3 bases, there was a span of 14 bases. The CDR3 region is CASSAAGSLYEQYF. The CDR3 DNA follows: TGTGCCAGCAGCGCTGCCGGGAGTCTCTACGAGCAGTACTTC.

This chain uses TRBV5-1 with TRBJ2-3, with 11 nucleotides matching TRBD2. Germline V CDR1 and CDR2: SGHRS, YFSETQ. CDR3 length: 16 residues. V dropped 1 base and J dropped 4; count of bases not matched to a gene: 5. The CDR3 reads CASSLPLAGASDTQYF. DNA for the CDR3: TGCGCCAGCAGCTTGCCACTAGCGGGGGCCTCAGATACGCAGTATTTT. The full variable domain, with the rest looked up from reference TRBV5-1 and TRBJ2-3, is KAGVTQTPRYLIKTRGQQVTLSCSPISGHRSVSWYQQTPGQGLQFLFEYFSETQRNKGNFPGRFSGRQFSNSRSEMNVSTLELGDSALYLCASSLPLAGASDTQYFGPGTRLTVL.

The chain employs TRBV10-3 and TRBJ1-2, with 8 positions matching TRBD1. CDR1 ENHRY and CDR2 SYGVKD come from the germline V gene. The V segment lost 3 bases and the J segment 8 bases; nucleotides outside the gene matches: 14. CDR3 length: 16 residues. CDR3 coding DNA: TGTGCCATCAGTGACGTTCAGCGGGCAGGGGGCTTGGGCTACACCTTC. It codes for CAISDVQRAGGLGYTF.

This clone was seen only a few times. The gene calls are TRBV9 and TRBJ2-7; 8 positions agree with TRBD1. From germline, CDR1 is SGDLS and CDR2 YYNGEE. The V gene end was trimmed by 4 bases and the J gene end by 3 bases; junction bases not matched to a gene: 6. CDR3 length: 14 residues. DNA of the CDR3: TGTGCCAGCAGCCCACGACAGGGGATCTACGAGCAGTACTTC. The encoded protein is CASSPRQGIYEQYF. Complete variable domain (other parts from reference TRBV9 and TRBJ2-7): DSGVTQTPKHLITATGQRVTLRCSPRSGDLSVYWYQQSLDQGLQFLIQYYNGEERAKGNILERFSAQQFPDLHSELNLSSLELGDSALYFCASSPRQGIYEQYFGPGTRLTVT.